This paragraph reports one T cell receptor (beta chain). Its antigen is not known. The sample belongs to a study of shared clonotypes between healthy human individuals. Points from the study as a whole: Generation probabilities were higher for clonotypes shared across all four sorted-subset donors than for unshared ones.

Libraries were prepared by immunoSEQ multiplex PCR; TCRdb keeps only in-frame clonotypes and omits some of them. There are 2 million or so clones in the sample; over 85% occur only once, and 1.1% lies in the top ten. Naive CD8 cells, CD45RO-negative and positively selected for CCR7, excluded terminally differentiated effector memory CD45RA+ cells. V was cut by 8 bases and J by 1 base, with 14 bases left in between. This CDR3 has 14 residues. Germline V gene lookup returns CDR1 MGHDK and CDR2 SYGVNS. The gene calls are TRBV25-1 and TRBJ1-1; maybe TRBD1 (5 bases). Sequencing was done on a sample of naive CD8+ T cells sorted from blood. This clonotype was obtained from a man between 18 and 29 years old in good health. The CDR3 protein is CASGTGDRNTEAFF. The CDR3 DNA is TGTGCCAGCGGTACAGGAGACAGGAACACTGAAGCTTTCTTT.